The T cell receptor beta chain under discussion was sequenced for a study of blood T cells in healthy people across ages. At the level of the study: Roughly one uniquely barcoded beta molecule per two T cells was captured.

Primed by a sample-barcoded 5' primer and a J-beta primer mix, a second PCR proceeded for 7 to 11 cycles. TCRdb independently ran MiXCR on the 5' RACE reads; one entry per CDR3 protein. The sample has 1.6 million or so distinct CDR3 sequences, about 35% seen once. This clonotype was recorded at least ten times. Germline loops: CDR1 DFQATT, CDR2 SNEGSKA (reference sequence). V was pared by 1 base and J by 6 bases, with 12 bases of the junction left unmatched. This CDR3 spans 17 amino acids. Every donor gave 8 to 10 milliliters of peripheral blood. This TCR was recovered from a woman aged 25 to 39 in good health. This chain links TRBV20-1 with TRBJ2-3, with TRBD2 matching over 11 bases. Source material: blood. The CDR3 nucleotides are TGCAGTGCTAGAGGCCAGATAGCGGGAGGGCGCTCGGATACGCAGTATTTT. Protein product: CSARGQIAGGRSDTQYF.